This TCR beta chain was profiled in a study of shared clonotypes between healthy human individuals. Turning to the study itself: Per donor, CD8 memory used one plate, CD8 naive used two, CD4 memory used three and CD4 naive used three. The study, taken as a whole, reports: Rarefaction showed that sequencing of sorted subsets was incomplete (despite large depth).

The assay used deep level. Data came from immunoSEQ multiplex PCR; TCRdb stores just in-frame clones and leaves some out. Counted here are 2 million to 2.5 million clones, about 94% occurring once; the ten biggest clones make up more than 0.1%. A remark on this clone: Its antigen remains unidentified.

J gave up 5 bases and V 4 bases, and 3 bases lay outside the gene matches. Germline-derived CDR1 and CDR2 are LNHDA and SQIVND (reference sequence). The CDR3 covers 13 residues. Adult Caucasians living in Nashville, Tennessee made up all of the donors. Sequenced sample: naive CD4+ T cells sorted from blood. Regarding subset: CD45RA+ positively selected. This TCR derives from a man younger than 35 in good health. The V gene is TRBV19, the J gene TRBJ1-1, with TRBD1 matching over 8 bases. Here the CDR3 DNA reads TGTGCCAGTAGTAACAACAGGGGGACTGAAGCTTTCTTT. It yields the protein CASSNNRGTEAFF.